Listed here are 15 T cell receptor beta chains from one sample, sequenced in a study of CD8 T cells in Susac syndrome. Reverse transcription of roughly 0.5 to 1 ug RNA was performed with random hexamers. A single record per CDR3 protein comes from TCRdb applying MiXCR to the immunoSEQ multiplex PCR reads. The sample holds about 140,000 distinct CDR3 sequences; just under 95% are singletons and the top ten take 0.14%. The material sequenced was CD4+ T cells from PBMCs. The source of these receptors is a human donor with Susac syndrome.

V usage is TRBV30 and J usage is TRBJ1-6; no definite D call. The CDR3 has 14 amino acids. Germline V gene data show CDR1 as GTSNPN and CDR2 as SVGIG (reference sequence). V lost 0 bases and J lost 7, with 10 bases in between. The CDR3 sequence: CAWSVGGINSPLHF. In nucleotides, the CDR3 is TGTGCCTGGAGTGTGGGAGGGATCAATTCACCCCTCCACTTT.

The chain joins TRBV24-1 to TRBJ2-5, with D unresolved. The germline gives CDR1 KGHDR, CDR2 SFDVKD. V was clipped by 5 bases and J by 0 bases, with 12 bases between them. The CDR3 has 15 residues. The CDR3 bases are TGTGCCACCAGTGTAAGGCCACAGTACCAAGAGACCCAGTACTTC. It translates to CATSVRPQYQETQYF.

The V and J genes are TRBV30 and TRBJ2-1; D is possibly TRBD2 (5 bases). Germline V gene data show CDR1 as GTSNPN and CDR2 as SVGIG (reference sequence). CDR3 length: 16 residues. Trimming took off 0 bases at V and 0 bases at J, with 12 bases between the two ends. CDR3 bases: TGTGCCTGGAGTGTACGGCTAGCTAACTCCTACAATGAGCAGTTCTTC. The encoded protein is CAWSVRLANSYNEQFF.

The chain recombines TRBV9 with TRBJ2-3; the match to TRBD2 covers 16 bases. The CDR3 length is 19 residues. V lost 3 bases and J lost 3; bases outside the gene matches: 10. In germline, CDR1 is SGDLS, CDR2 YYNGEE. The CDR3 DNA is TGTGCCAGCAGCGAGGGACTAGCGGGGGGGCTGTTTAGGACAGATACGCAGTATTTT. Protein: CASSEGLAGGLFRTDTQYF.

This sequence joins TRBV7-9 and TRBJ2-5; D perhaps matches TRBD1 (5 bases). Germline V CDR1 and CDR2: SEHNR, FQNEAQ (reference sequence). The CDR3 is 14 amino acids. With 5 bases removed from V and 1 base from J, the gap between germline ends came to 11 bases. The CDR3 reads CASSRGHLQETQYF. Written as DNA, the CDR3 is TGTGCCAGCAGCCGAGGACATCTCCAAGAGACCCAGTACTTC.

The chain recombines TRBV9 with TRBJ2-1, with 9 bases that match TRBD2. The V gene's germline CDR1 is SGDLS and CDR2 YYNGEE. With V trimmed by 1 base and J by 5 bases, 10 bases remained unmatched. CDR3 length equals 17 residues. DNA for the CDR3: TGTGCCAGCAGCGTAACTTCGGGAGCGGGGGGCCACAATGAGCAGTTCTTC. Translation: CASSVTSGAGGHNEQFF.

This chain links TRBV29-1 with TRBJ2-7; TRBD2 is a possible D gene (6 bases). Germline-derived CDR1 and CDR2 are SQVTM and ANQGSEA. Trimming removed 4 bases at V and 2 bases at J, with 15 bases between. The CDR3 loop spans 14 amino acids. The CDR3 loop is CSVGLGEAPYEQYF. The CDR3 coding sequence is TGCAGCGTTGGATTGGGGGAGGCCCCCTACGAGCAGTACTTC.

This sequence joins TRBV21-1 and TRBJ1-1. TRBV21-1 is a listed pseudogene. The CDR3 is 15 amino acids. The DNA of the CDR3 is TGTGCCAGCAGCAAAGTAGGTGGGGATTCATCAGAAGCTTTCTTT. It specifies CASSKVGGDSSEAFF.

This clonotype occurred once. The chain combines TRBV7-9 with TRBJ1-6; D uncertain. This CDR3 comprises 14 residues. Germline V gene data show CDR1 as SEHNR and CDR2 as FQNEAQ (reference sequence). Deletions cut 1 base from V and 16 bases from J, with 17 bases between. The CDR3 DNA sequence: TGTGCCAGCAGCTTAGGCACCGGTTTAACGTATCTCCACTTT. As protein: CASSLGTGLTYLHF.

The V gene is TRBV7-3, the J gene TRBJ2-2, with TRBD2 matching 8 bases. The CDR3 sequence is 15 residues long. Germline-derived CDR1 and CDR2 are SGHTA and FQGTGA. The ends lost 5 bases at V and 4 bases at J; junction bases unmatched: 6. CDR3 in DNA: TGTGCCAGCAGCATCAGCGGGAGCACCACCGGGGAGCTGTTTTTT. Protein sequence: CASSISGSTTGELFF.

The chain joins TRBV7-6 to TRBJ1-5, with D maybe TRBD1 (5 bases). Deletions cut 1 base from V and 6 bases from J, with 10 bases between. This CDR3 contains 14 residues. Looked up from germline, CDR1 is SGHVS and CDR2 is FNYEAQ. This CDR3 reads CASSLEAGLQPQHF. CDR3 nucleotides: TGTGCCAGCAGCTTAGAGGCGGGACTTCAGCCCCAGCATTTT. Full variable domain (outside the CDR3, taken from reference TRBV7-6 and TRBJ1-5): GAGVSQSPRYKVTKRGQDVALRCDPISGHVSLYWYRQALGQGPEFLTYFNYEAQQDKSGLPNDRFSAERPEGSISTLTIQRTEQRDSAMYRCASSLEAGLQPQHFGDGTRLSIL.

This clonotype was seen just once. The J gene is TRBJ2-1, the V gene TRBV3-1; D is possibly TRBD2 (5 bases). V lost 3 bases and J lost 2, with 11 bases in between. The germline V gene encodes CDR1 LGHDT and CDR2 YNNKEL (reference sequence). This CDR3 has 15 amino acids. CDR3 region: CASSHGLETYNEQFF. For the CDR3, the DNA is TGTGCCAGCAGCCACGGACTCGAAACCTACAATGAGCAGTTCTTC.

The chain is built from TRBV29-1 and TRBJ2-2, with a tentative D call TRBD2 (6 bases). V lost 4 bases to trimming and J lost 11 bases, with 17 bases between them. From germline, CDR1 is SQVTM and CDR2 ANQGSEA. The CDR3 contains 13 residues. The CDR3 DNA reads TGCAGCGTTGTGCGGGGACCGGGTTTAGAGCTGTTTTTT. It is translated as CSVVRGPGLELFF.

This sequence joins TRBV18 and TRBJ1-2; tentatively, D is TRBD1 (6 bases). Between the trimmed V and J ends, which lost 3 bases and 6 bases, there was a span of 14 bases. The CDR3 runs 14 residues. Germline values: CDR1 KGHSH, CDR2 LQKENI. As DNA, the CDR3 is TGTGCCAGCTCACCTGGGGGGCGCCCCGATGGCTACACCTTC. Its translation is CASSPGGRPDGYTF.

This clonotype has more than one count but fewer than ten. The rearrangement uses TRBV5-1 and TRBJ2-7; maybe TRBD1 (6 bases). CDR1 SGHRS and CDR2 YFSETQ come from the germline V gene. The CDR3 runs 12 residues. V dropped 4 bases and J dropped 6 bases, with 11 bases sitting between them. The CDR3 coding sequence is TGCGCCAGCAGCCCGACAGGTATCGAGCAGTACTTC. Its translation: CASSPTGIEQYF.